This T cell receptor (beta chain) derives from a study of tissue T cells after allogeneic stem cell transplantation. Non-transplant comparator patients with other cancers had at least five gastrointestinal samples and no known gastrointestinal disease. The germline CDR1 and CDR2 sequences are SEHNR and FQNEAQ (reference sequence). This CDR3 contains 17 residues. Trimming left V 5 bases short and J 5 bases short, with 24 bases between. This table comes from immunoSEQ multiplex PCR, and its TCRdb copy is limited to in-frame clones, with some not included. The data show about 12,000 clones, less than 85% seen once. There are a few counts of this clone.

The TCR was taken from a woman between 18 and 50 years old with breast cancer. V usage is TRBV7-9 and J usage is TRBJ2-5, with no clear D. The source was tissue from the right colon, collected at autopsy. The CDR3 spells CASSINPTRSSGETQYF. The DNA of the CDR3 is TGTGCCAGCAGCATAAACCCTACAAGATCCTCCGGGGAGACCCAGTACTTC.